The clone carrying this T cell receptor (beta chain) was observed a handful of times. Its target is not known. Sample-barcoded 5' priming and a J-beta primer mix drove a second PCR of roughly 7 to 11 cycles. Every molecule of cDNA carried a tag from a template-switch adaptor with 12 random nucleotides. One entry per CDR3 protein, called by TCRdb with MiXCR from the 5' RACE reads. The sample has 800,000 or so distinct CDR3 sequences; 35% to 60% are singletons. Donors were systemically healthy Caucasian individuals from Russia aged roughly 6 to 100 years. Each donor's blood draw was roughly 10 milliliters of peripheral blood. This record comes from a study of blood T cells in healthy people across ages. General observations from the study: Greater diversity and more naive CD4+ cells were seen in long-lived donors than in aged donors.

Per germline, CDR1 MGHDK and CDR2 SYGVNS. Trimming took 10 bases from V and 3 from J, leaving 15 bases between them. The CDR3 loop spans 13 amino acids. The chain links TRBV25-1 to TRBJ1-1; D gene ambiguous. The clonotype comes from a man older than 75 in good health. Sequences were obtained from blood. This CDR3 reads CATKSPGDTEAFF. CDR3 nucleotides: TGTGCCACCAAATCCCCCGGGGACACTGAAGCTTTCTTT.